A selection of T cell receptor beta chains follows, all from one sample in a study of shared clonotypes between healthy human individuals. The assay was immunoSEQ multiplex PCR, and TCRdb's table has in-frame clones only and misses some. The data hold millions of clones, with roughly 95% observed a single time. The source material was naive CD8+ T cells sorted from blood. These TCRs come from a man between 18 and 29 years old in good health. CDR3s leave out the opening cysteine and the closing phenylalanine or tryptophan. Fields, in order: clone size, V gene, J gene, CDR3 protein. Expanded clones are given a class, and other clones once, few, many or no size at all.

NA,TRBV19,TRBJ2-1,ASSITRESDEQF
NA,TRBV30,TRBJ2-7,AWSVGIHEQY
NA,TRBV7-8,TRBJ2-5,ASSLFLAGVEETQY
NA,TRBV13,TRBJ1-1,ASSRAGNTEAF
NA,TRBV9,TRBJ2-3,ASSAPGIWDTQY
NA,TRBV7-3,TRBJ2-3,ASSSRTGTDTQY
NA,TRBV5-1,TRBJ2-7,ASSLTGDSAYEQY
NA,TRBV7-9,TRBJ2-2,ASSLTSGTGELF
NA,TRBV2,TRBJ2-3,ASRGLEGITDTQY
once,TRBV9,TRBJ2-7,ASSERLAGDHEQY
NA,TRBV9,TRBJ2-2,ASSVAPPNTGELF
NA,TRBV7-9,TRBJ2-1,ASSLALRGQEVYNEQF
NA,TRBV6-6,TRBJ1-2,ASSLTGVTYGYT
NA,TRBV7-9,TRBJ2-5,ANSLEGWETQY
NA,TRBV9,TRBJ2-3,ASSVVTSGTDTQY
NA,TRBV5-6,TRBJ1-2,ASSSPEGRGIYGYT
NA,TRBV30,TRBJ2-1,AWSVLGGQF
NA,TRBV10-3,TRBJ2-7,AIRGPASYEQY
NA,TRBV6-5,TRBJ2-1,ASSYGGQGAYNEQF
NA,TRBV27,TRBJ1-2,ASSFRDTLSYGYT
NA,TRBV16,TRBJ1-5,ASSQIDTSNQPQH
NA,TRBV9,TRBJ2-7,ASSVGRRSDEQY
NA,TRBV27,TRBJ1-1,ASSLSMGSLTEAF
NA,TRBV30,TRBJ2-3,AWNGGAGMDTQY
NA,TRBV5-1,TRBJ2-3,ASSSSDSITDTQY
NA,TRBV4-1,TRBJ1-1,ASSQLGNTEAF
NA,TRBV27,TRBJ2-7,ASSFEAGGPSYEQY
NA,TRBV14,TRBJ2-5,ASSQGPAGAFEGQY
NA,TRBV7-9,TRBJ2-3,ASSYQIGGSTDTQY
NA,TRBV29-1,TRBJ2-5,SVDLARGGEETQY
NA,TRBV25-1,TRBJ1-2,ASTPGGDYGYT
NA,TRBV27,TRBJ2-1,ASSSGLGRNEQF
NA,TRBV27,TRBJ2-3,ASRPRGGPDTQY
NA,TRBV10-1,TRBJ2-2,ASSPVGDKWTGELF
NA,TRBV6-1,TRBJ2-7,ASRQGSGSSYEQY
NA,TRBV13,TRBJ1-1,ASSYDRNTEAF
NA,TRBV9,TRBJ2-7,ASSVGGGQGTWEQY
NA,TRBV30,TRBJ2-7,AWSDRQTYEQY
NA,TRBV13,TRBJ2-7,ASSLTSGGATYEQY
NA,TRBV5-6,TRBJ2-7,ASSLFIGEQY
NA,TRBV11-3,TRBJ1-1,ASSSSGTPEAF
NA,TRBV28,TRBJ2-3,ASSLLRGADTQY
NA,TRBV28,TRBJ2-2,ASSFDLNANTGELF
NA,TRBV30,TRBJ1-1,AWRRTGGIGSTEAF
NA,TRBV6-5,TRBJ1-6,ASSYSREGGSPLH